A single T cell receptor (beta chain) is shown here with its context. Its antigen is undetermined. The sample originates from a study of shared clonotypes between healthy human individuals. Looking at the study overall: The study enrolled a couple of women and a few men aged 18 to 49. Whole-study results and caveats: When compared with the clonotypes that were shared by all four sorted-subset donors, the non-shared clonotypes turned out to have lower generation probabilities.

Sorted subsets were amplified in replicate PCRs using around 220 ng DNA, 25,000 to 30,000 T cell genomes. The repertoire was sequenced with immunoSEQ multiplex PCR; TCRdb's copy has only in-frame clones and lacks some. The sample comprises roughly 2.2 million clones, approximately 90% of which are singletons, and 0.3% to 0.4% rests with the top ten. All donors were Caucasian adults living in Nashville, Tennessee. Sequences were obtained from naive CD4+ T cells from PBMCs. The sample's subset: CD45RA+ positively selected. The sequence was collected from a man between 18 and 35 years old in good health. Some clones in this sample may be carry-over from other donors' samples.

CDR3 in amino acids: CASSRETGNTGELFF. The CDR3 nucleotides read TGTGCCAGCAGCCGCGAGACAGGGAACACCGGGGAGCTGTTTTTT. The chain employs TRBV5-6 and TRBJ2-2; D may be TRBD1 (6 bases). CDR1 is SGHDT, CDR2 YYEEEE, per germline. The CDR3 is made up of 15 amino acids. Trimming left V 4 bases short and J 1 base short, with 11 bases between. The full variable domain, its missing parts supplied by reference TRBV5-6 and TRBJ2-2, is DAGVTQSPTHLIKTRGQQVTLRCSPKSGHDTVSWYQQALGQGPQFIFQYYEEEERQRGNFPDRFSGHQFPNYSSELNVNALLLGDSALYLCASSRETGNTGELFFGEGSRLTVL.